Below are 8 T cell receptor beta chains sequenced from a single sample in a study of OX40 agonist ivuxolimab in advanced cancers. TCRdb keeps only in-frame clones here, not all; method: immunoSEQ multiplex PCR. The data show roughly 48,000 clones, approximately 87% seen once. The sample here was CD4+ or CD8+ T cells sorted from blood, taken in a trial of the OX40 agonist ivuxolimab. The receptor source for this set is an adult with an advanced solid tumor such as melanoma, head and neck, liver or kidney cancer.

V and J are TRBV7-8 and TRBJ1-5; unclear D gene. This CDR3 comprises 16 residues. V was cut by 5 bases and J by 0 bases, with 14 bases left in between. Germline V gives CDR1 SGHVS, CDR2 FQNEAQ. DNA of the CDR3: TGTGCCAGCAGCCCTCCCCTAAGTGATAGCAATCAGCCCCAGCATTTT. It codes for CASSPPLSDSNQPQHF.

The chain couples TRBV4-3 to TRBJ1-2, with a weak D call TRBD1 (6 bases). Germline assignment: CDR1 LGHNA and CDR2 YSLEER. Trimming cost V 0 bases and J 1 base, with 12 bases left between them. This CDR3 region has 16 residues. CDR3: CASSQDTGTINYGYTF. In nucleotides, the CDR3 is TGCGCCAGCAGCCAAGATACCGGGACAATTAACTATGGCTACACCTTC.

V and J are TRBV20-1 and TRBJ1-2, with a weak D call TRBD1 (5 bases). The CDR3 totals 8 residues. The germline V and J ends were trimmed by 7 bases and 10 bases, with 7 bases remaining between them. In germline, CDR1 is DFQATT, CDR2 SNEGSKA (reference sequence). DNA for the CDR3: TGCAGTGGGGGACCCTACACCTTC. It specifies CSGGPYTF.

V is TRBV4-3 and J is TRBJ1-5; unclear D gene. CDR1 LGHNA and CDR2 YSLEER come from the germline V gene. CDR3 size: 16 residues. Between the trimmed V and J ends, which lost 0 bases and 1 base, there was a span of 10 bases. In nucleotides, the CDR3 is TGCGCCAGCAGCCAAGAAGGAACGGGAAGCAATCAGCCCCAGCATTTT. Protein sequence: CASSQEGTGSNQPQHF.

This clone was detected only a few times. The chain is built from TRBV10-3 and TRBJ2-7; TRBD2 matches at 7 bases. Germline V gives CDR1 ENHRY, CDR2 SYGVKD. The CDR3 runs 15 residues. The V segment lost 0 bases and the J segment 5 bases; nucleotides outside the gene matches: 7. CDR3 coding DNA: TGTGCCATCAGTGAGTCGATGGGGGAGGGCCACGAGCAGTACTTC. It codes for CAISESMGEGHEQYF.

The chain has TRBV7-3 and TRBJ2-2, with 8 bases fitting TRBD2. The V segment lost 3 bases and the J segment 4 bases; nucleotides outside the gene matches: 4. Germline CDR1 and CDR2: SGHTA and FQGTGA. The CDR3 runs to 15 residues. The CDR3 loop reads CASSFSGGATGELFF. CDR3 in DNA: TGTGCCAGCAGCTTCTCCGGGGGGGCCACCGGGGAGCTGTTTTTT.

A few counts support this clone. The chain joins TRBV9 to TRBJ1-5, with D possibly matching TRBD1 (5 bases). Germline lookup yields CDR1 SGDLS and CDR2 YYNGEE. CDR3 length: 15 amino acids. V lost 0 bases, J lost 7 bases, and 14 bases lay in between. CDR3 sequence: CASSVGGAGLQPQHF. DNA for the CDR3: TGTGCCAGCAGCGTAGGTGGGGCAGGGCTCCAGCCCCAGCATTTT.

This sequence joins TRBV19 and TRBJ1-1; D not resolved. V was pared by 9 bases and J by 6 bases, with 8 bases between. CDR1 and CDR2 from the germline V gene are LNHDA and SQIVND (reference sequence). CDR3 size: 10 residues. CDR3 in DNA: TGTGCCAGCTTCGACTCTGAAGCTTTCTTT. Translation: CASFDSEAFF.